These 29 T cell receptor beta chains were all obtained from the same sample, sequenced in a study of shared clonotypes between healthy human individuals. The data were produced by immunoSEQ multiplex PCR, yet TCRdb's version contains in-frame clones alone and is incomplete. The sample lists about 820,000 clones, 90% to 95% seen once, with under 30% in the top ten. CD45RO-negative cells were positively selected for CCR7, leaving out terminally differentiated effector memory CD45RA+ cells. The sample was naive CD8+ T cells sorted from blood. These receptors came from a man younger than 40 in good health.

This chain joins TRBV4-3 and TRBJ1-3; D ambiguous. Trimming shortened V by 0 bases and J by 0 bases, and 12 bases separated the two germline ends. Germline CDR1 LGHNA, CDR2 YSLEER. The CDR3 is 17 amino acids. The CDR3 loop is CASSQDYAGPSGNTIYF. In nucleotides, the CDR3 is TGCGCCAGCAGCCAAGATTACGCAGGACCCTCTGGAAACACCATATATTTT.

The CDR3 sequence is CAWRARGQGASEKLFF. In DNA, the CDR3 is TGTGCCTGGAGGGCAAGGGGACAGGGGGCGAGTGAAAAACTGTTTTTT. The chain recombines TRBV30 with TRBJ1-4; 12 bases match TRBD1. In germline, CDR1 is GTSNPN, CDR2 SVGIG (reference sequence). The CDR3 length is 16 residues. V was clipped by 3 bases and J by 7 bases; unmatched bases: 9.

This chain joins TRBV29-1 and TRBJ2-1; 12 nucleotides agree with TRBD2. The CDR3 covers 17 residues. CDR1 is SQVTM, CDR2 ANQGSEA, per germline. V lost 3 bases, J lost 3 bases, and 9 bases stayed unmatched. CDR3 DNA sequence: TGCAGCGTTGATTCCCTTTTACTAGCGGGAGGCTACAATGAGCAGTTCTTC. Amino acid sequence: CSVDSLLLAGGYNEQFF.

The chain uses TRBV27 and TRBJ1-5, with 8 bases fitting TRBD1. The ends lost 7 bases at V and 4 bases at J; junction bases unmatched: 9. CDR1 is MNHEY and CDR2 is SMNVEV in the germline V gene (reference sequence). This CDR3 contains 15 residues. In DNA form, the CDR3 reads TGTGCCAGCACCGCCGGGACAGGCTTAAATCAGCCCCAGCATTTT. The encoded protein is CASTAGTGLNQPQHF.

V and J are TRBV7-9 and TRBJ1-2, with D tentatively TRBD1 (5 bases). In germline, CDR1 is SEHNR, CDR2 FQNEAQ (reference sequence). V was shortened by 1 base and J by 2 bases, with 8 bases between the two germline ends. The CDR3 spans 14 residues. The CDR3 spells CASSLGGANYGYTF. The CDR3 DNA sequence: TGTGCCAGCAGCTTAGGAGGGGCGAACTATGGCTACACCTTC.

The genes are TRBV29-1 and TRBJ2-5, with TRBD1 identical over 8 bases. This CDR3 contains 13 residues. Germline V gene lookup returns CDR1 SQVTM and CDR2 ANQGSEA. V shed 2 bases, J shed 5 bases, and the junction held 4 bases outside the gene matches. The CDR3 DNA sequence: TGCAGCGTTGAATCCCAGGGGGCTGAGACCCAGTACTTC. Its translation: CSVESQGAETQYF.

The genes are TRBV7-9 and TRBJ2-5, with D unresolved. Trimming removed 7 bases from V and 2 bases from J, with 11 bases in between. The CDR3 sequence is 13 residues long. Germline CDR1 reads SEHNR; CDR2 reads FQNEAQ (reference sequence). The chain's CDR3 is CASNTPRQETQYF. The CDR3 DNA follows: TGTGCCAGCAACACCCCCAGACAAGAGACCCAGTACTTC. The complete variable domain, with remaining parts taken from reference TRBV7-9 and TRBJ2-5, reads DTGVSQNPRHKITKRGQNVTFRCDPISEHNRLYWYRQTLGQGPEFLTYFQNEAQLEKSRLLSDRFSAERPKGSFSTLEIQRTEQGDSAMYLCASNTPRQETQYFGPGTRLLVL.

This rearrangement joins TRBV5-1 to TRBJ1-1; D is unresolved. Germline V gives CDR1 SGHRS, CDR2 YFSETQ. This CDR3 region has 12 residues. The germline V and J ends were trimmed by 1 base and 1 base, with 2 bases remaining between them. CDR3 nucleotides: TGCGCCAGCAGCTTGTCGAACACTGAAGCTTTCTTT. Translating gives CASSLSNTEAFF.

The chain's CDR3 is CASSSSSIPKNIQYF. In nucleotides, the CDR3 is TGTGCCAGCAGCTCATCTTCAATACCGAAAAACATTCAGTACTTC. The rearrangement links TRBV7-9 to TRBJ2-4; no clear D. The V and J ends lost 4 bases and 4 bases respectively, with 14 bases between them. This CDR3 is built from 15 residues. CDR1 SEHNR and CDR2 FQNEAQ come from the germline V gene (reference sequence).

The V and J genes are TRBV7-9 and TRBJ2-3; TRBD1 matches 12 bases. CDR3 length equals 16 residues. Germline values: CDR1 SEHNR, CDR2 FQNEAQ (reference sequence). The J segment lost 6 bases and the V segment lost 5 bases, leaving 9 bases of the junction unmatched. The CDR3 nucleotides read TGTGCCAGCAGCCGCGGGACAGGGGGCATGGGCGATACGCAGTATTTT. Translation gives CASSRGTGGMGDTQYF.

The rearrangement joins TRBV9 to TRBJ2-7; a possible D gene is TRBD2 (6 bases). CDR1 SGDLS and CDR2 YYNGEE come from the germline V gene. Trimming took 3 bases from V and 6 from J, leaving 13 bases between them. This CDR3 region has 13 residues. CDR3 sequence reads: CASSGSGVGEQYF. The DNA for the CDR3 is TGTGCCAGCAGCGGGTCGGGGGTTGGCGAGCAGTACTTC.

The rearrangement uses TRBV11-3 and TRBJ2-2; D ambiguous. V was clipped by 5 bases and J by 5 bases, with 18 bases between them. This CDR3 spans 16 amino acids. Germline CDR1 is SGHNT and CDR2 is YENEEA. CDR3 protein: CASSPRVKENTGELFF. The DNA for the CDR3 is TGTGCCAGCAGCCCCAGAGTTAAAGAGAATACCGGGGAGCTGTTTTTT. The full variable domain, in which reference TRBV11-3 and TRBJ2-2 provide the parts outside the CDR3, is EAGVVQSPRYKIIEKKQPVAFWCNPISGHNTLYWYLQNLGQGPELLIRYENEEAVDDSQLPKDRFSAERLKGVDSTLKIQPAELGDSAVYLCASSPRVKENTGELFFGEGSRLTVL.

This rearrangement joins TRBV5-5 to TRBJ1-4; D is unclear. The CDR3 length is 14 residues. V lost 6 bases and J 6 bases, leaving 15 bases between the germline ends. Germline loops: CDR1 SGHKS, CDR2 YYEKEE (reference sequence). The CDR3 protein is CASNPWGTHEKLFF. The CDR3 DNA reads TGTGCCAGCAACCCGTGGGGAACGCATGAAAAACTGTTTTTT.

The rearrangement uses TRBV5-4 and TRBJ2-1; 16 positions match TRBD2. CDR3 length: 16 residues. The V gene end was trimmed by 4 bases and the J gene end by 8 bases; junction bases not matched to a gene: 6. In germline, CDR1 is SGHNT, CDR2 YYREEE (reference sequence). CDR3 in amino acids: CASSGGGTSGRDEQFF. The CDR3 nucleotides are TGTGCCAGCAGCGGGGGTGGGACTAGCGGGAGGGATGAGCAGTTCTTC.

The chain uses TRBV27 and TRBJ2-1, with 8 bases lining up with TRBD2. The ends lost 3 bases at V and 6 bases at J; junction bases unmatched: 19. CDR1 MNHEY and CDR2 SMNVEV come from the germline V gene (reference sequence). The CDR3 has 19 residues. The CDR3 bases are TGTGCCAGCAGTTTGTATTTTGTCGGACTAGCTTTAGTCGGCAATGAGCAGTTCTTC. Translated: CASSLYFVGLALVGNEQFF.

This clone was seen a few times. The V gene is TRBV2, the J gene TRBJ1-2; 7 nucleotides agree with TRBD1. Germline V gene sequence: CDR1 SNHLY, CDR2 FYNNEI. The CDR3 contains 14 residues. Germline trimming cut 4 bases from V and 2 bases from J; bases unmatched to any gene: 4. The CDR3 region is CASSVTTGNYGYTF. DNA of the CDR3: TGTGCCAGCAGTGTCACGACAGGGAACTATGGCTACACCTTC. Based on the CDR3 plus reference TRBV2 and TRBJ1-2, the full variable domain is EPEVTQTPSHQVTQMGQEVILRCVPISNHLYFYWYRQILGQKVEFLVSFYNNEISEKSEIFDDQFSVERPDGSNFTLKIRSTKLEDSAMYFCASSVTTGNYGYTFGSGTRLTVV.

This clone has a handful of counts. The rearrangement uses TRBV27 and TRBJ2-7; D is ambiguous. There are 12 residues in the CDR3. The germline V gene has CDR1 MNHEY and CDR2 SMNVEV (reference sequence). The V end lost 9 bases, the J end lost 2 bases, and 11 bases lay between the germline ends. In DNA, the CDR3 is TGTGCCAGTGGGCAGTCGGCCTACGAGCAGTACTTC. It is translated as CASGQSAYEQYF.

V and J are TRBV27 and TRBJ2-7; 7 bases fit TRBD1. After removal of 4 bases from V and 2 bases from J, the junction contained 8 bases not matched to a gene. CDR1 and CDR2 from the germline V gene are MNHEY and SMNVEV (reference sequence). The CDR3 covers 15 residues. The CDR3 DNA reads as TGTGCCAGCAGTTCCCCTAGGGGGCCTCCCTACGAGCAGTACTTC. Amino acid sequence: CASSSPRGPPYEQYF.

The chain is built from TRBV7-9 and TRBJ2-5; no clear D. Germline V gene lookup returns CDR1 SEHNR and CDR2 FQNEAQ (reference sequence). V shed 5 bases and J shed 5 bases, with 24 bases lying between them. This CDR3 contains 17 residues. The CDR3 spells CASSPIRQHLAPETQYF. The CDR3 DNA reads as TGTGCCAGCAGCCCAATCCGCCAGCACTTAGCCCCCGAGACCCAGTACTTC.

This clone was detected once. The chain recombines TRBV29-1 with TRBJ2-7; a weak D match, TRBD1 (6 bases). From germline, CDR1 is SQVTM and CDR2 ANQGSEA. This CDR3 is 11 amino acids long. The V and J ends lost 2 bases and 6 bases respectively, with 8 bases between them. CDR3 sequence (DNA): TGCAGCGTTGAACAGGGGCTCGAGCAGTACTTC. Translating it yields CSVEQGLEQYF.

This clone was seen a few times. The sample has other DNA sequences that encode this CDR3 too. The chain carries TRBV27 and TRBJ2-7; D may be TRBD1 or TRBD2 (5 bases each). Per germline, CDR1 MNHEY and CDR2 SMNVEV (reference sequence). This CDR3 has 14 residues. V was cut by 3 bases and J by 2 bases, with 11 bases left in between. As DNA, the CDR3 is TGTGCCAGCAGTTTTGGGGGAGTTCCCTACGAGCAGTACTTC. Translating gives CASSFGGVPYEQYF.

V and J are TRBV6-5 and TRBJ2-5; D is uncertain. The CDR3 extends over 12 amino acids. The V and J ends lost 10 bases and 5 bases respectively, with 14 bases between them. Germline V CDR1 and CDR2: MNHEY, SVGAGI. The CDR3: CATLGPGETQYF. The CDR3 DNA sequence: TGTGCCACCCTCGGCCCCGGGGAGACCCAGTACTTC.

This rearrangement joins TRBV27 to TRBJ2-1; D gene ambiguous. The length of the CDR3 is 11 residues. Trimming stripped 6 bases from V and 8 bases from J, with 8 bases between. Germline V gene data show CDR1 as MNHEY and CDR2 as SMNVEV (reference sequence). This CDR3 reads CASRSWDEQFF. The CDR3 DNA sequence: TGTGCCAGCAGAAGTTGGGATGAGCAGTTCTTC.

This sequence joins TRBV19 and TRBJ2-7; TRBD2 aligns across 8 bases. The CDR3 contains 14 residues. Trimming removed 4 bases from V and 7 bases from J; junction bases left unmatched: 9. Germline V CDR1 and CDR2: LNHDA, SQIVND (reference sequence). This CDR3 is CASSTSGSYDEQYF. In DNA, the CDR3 is TGTGCCAGTAGTACCAGCGGGAGTTATGATGAGCAGTACTTC.

This chain connects TRBV5-6 to TRBJ2-1; D is unresolved. The germline V and J ends were trimmed by 3 bases and 11 bases, with 9 bases remaining between them. CDR3 length: 11 amino acids. Germline CDR1 SGHDT, CDR2 YYEEEE. The CDR3 DNA follows: TGTGCCAGCAGCTACGGATCTCAGCAGTTCTTC. Translating gives CASSYGSQQFF.

To note about this clone: An end of the junction differs from the germline gene, which may be a read error. The chain employs TRBV7-7 and TRBJ2-5; D unresolved. CDR1 is SSHAT and CDR2 is FNYEAQ in the germline V gene (reference sequence). The CDR3 sequence is 13 residues long. CDR3 sequence reads: CASSFGTGWAQYF. The CDR3 DNA sequence: TGTGCTAGCAGCTTTGGTACTGGGTGGGCCCAGTACTTC. The whole variable domain, filled in from reference TRBV7-7 and TRBJ2-5, reads GAGVSQSPRYKVTKRGQDVTLRCDPISSHATLYWYQQALGQGPEFLTYFNYEAQPDKSGLPSDRFSAERPEGSISTLTIQRTEQRDSAMYRCASSFGTGWAQYFGPGTRLLVL.

This clone has more than one count but fewer than ten. The chain is built from TRBV5-5 and TRBJ2-7; 7 positions match TRBD2. The V gene end was trimmed by 3 bases and the J gene end by 2 bases; junction bases not matched to a gene: 2. CDR3 size: 13 residues. The V gene's germline CDR1 is SGHKS and CDR2 YYEKEE (reference sequence). For the CDR3, the DNA is TGTGCCAGCAGCTGGGAGGGGACCTACGAGCAGTACTTC. As protein: CASSWEGTYEQYF.

This chain links TRBV28 with TRBJ2-3; D gene unclear. The CDR3 runs to 14 residues. V gave up 3 bases and J gave up 0 bases, with 7 bases separating them. Per germline, CDR1 MDHEN and CDR2 SYDVKM. CDR3 in amino acids: CASSFFASTDTQYF. CDR3 in DNA: TGTGCCAGCAGTTTTTTTGCTAGCACAGATACGCAGTATTTT.

This chain connects TRBV28 to TRBJ2-7; 8 bases agree with TRBD2. The CDR3 sequence is 15 residues long. V dropped 2 bases and J dropped 3; count of bases not matched to a gene: 6. The germline gives CDR1 MDHEN, CDR2 SYDVKM. In DNA, the CDR3 is TGTGCCAGCAGTTTAAGGCTAGCGGGCCGCTACGAGCAGTACTTC. This encodes CASSLRLAGRYEQYF.